A selection of T cell receptor beta chains follows, all from one sample in a study of cytomegalovirus exposure and HLA in healthy donors. The method was immunoSEQ multiplex PCR; TCRdb's version includes in-frame clones alone and lacks a portion of them. The sample table includes 100,000 to 150,000 clones. The source material was PBMCs. These receptors all stem from a man under 40 in good health and CMV-seronegative. CDR3s include the opening cysteine and the closing phenylalanine or tryptophan. Each record gives: CDR3 DNA, CDR3 protein, V gene, D gene, J gene. D genes are given only for firm matches.

cdr3_nt: TGTGCCTGGAGTACAGGGCAGACGGCCAAAAACATTCAGTACTTC
cdr3_aa: CAWSTGQTAKNIQYF
v_call: TRBV30
d_call: -
j_call: TRBJ2-4

cdr3_nt: TGCGCCAGCAGCCCCCCGGGACAGCCCTACGAGCAGTACTTC
cdr3_aa: CASSPPGQPYEQYF
v_call: TRBV5-1
d_call: TRBD1
j_call: TRBJ2-7

cdr3_nt: TGTGCCAGCAGCGATGGGACAGGCCTCCGGACCCAGTACTTC
cdr3_aa: CASSDGTGLRTQYF
v_call: TRBV5-6
d_call: TRBD1
j_call: TRBJ2-5

cdr3_nt: TGTGCCAGCTTGAGGGCCGTCTACGAGCAGTACTTC
cdr3_aa: CASLRAVYEQYF
v_call: TRBV6-1
d_call: -
j_call: TRBJ2-7

cdr3_nt: TGTGCCACCAGCAGGGACTATTCCTCAGGGGCCAACGTCCTGACTTTC
cdr3_aa: CATSRDYSSGANVLTF
v_call: TRBV15
d_call: -
j_call: TRBJ2-6

cdr3_nt: TGTGCCAGCAGTTTTCTCGGTGAAAAACTGTTTTTT
cdr3_aa: CASSFLGEKLFF
v_call: TRBV27
d_call: -
j_call: TRBJ1-4

cdr3_nt: TGTGCCAGCACCCCGGCGGCAGGGGGAACTTACTTC
cdr3_aa: CASTPAAGGTYF
v_call: TRBV5-6
d_call: TRBD1
j_call: TRBJ2-5

cdr3_nt: TGTGCCAGCAGCTTAGGGGGGACTAGCTGGAATGAGCAGTTCTTC
cdr3_aa: CASSLGGTSWNEQFF
v_call: TRBV7-6
d_call: TRBD2
j_call: TRBJ2-1

cdr3_nt: TGTGCCAGCAGCTCGTGGGGGGGCCAAGAGACCCAGTACTTC
cdr3_aa: CASSSWGGQETQYF
v_call: TRBV7-9
d_call: TRBD2
j_call: TRBJ2-5

cdr3_nt: TGTGCCAGCGACAAGGTAGATACAGATACGCAGTATTTT
cdr3_aa: CASDKVDTDTQYF
v_call: TRBV6-1
d_call: -
j_call: TRBJ2-3

cdr3_nt: TGTGCCAGCAGTTTAGGTTCGGGAGGCCACGAGCAGTACTTC
cdr3_aa: CASSLGSGGHEQYF
v_call: TRBV27
d_call: TRBD2
j_call: TRBJ2-7

cdr3_nt: TGTGCCAGCACGGGGGGGCTGGGGTACACTGAAGCTTTCTTT
cdr3_aa: CASTGGLGYTEAFF
v_call: TRBV6-1
d_call: -
j_call: TRBJ1-1

cdr3_nt: TGCGCCAGCAGCCTCGGGACAGTTGCAACTAATGAAAAACTGTTTTTT
cdr3_aa: CASSLGTVATNEKLFF
v_call: TRBV5-1
d_call: TRBD1
j_call: TRBJ1-4

cdr3_nt: TGCGCCACTACGAGGTCAACCAGCGGGACAGATACGCAGTATTTT
cdr3_aa: CATTRSTSGTDTQYF
v_call: TRBV5-1
d_call: -
j_call: TRBJ2-3